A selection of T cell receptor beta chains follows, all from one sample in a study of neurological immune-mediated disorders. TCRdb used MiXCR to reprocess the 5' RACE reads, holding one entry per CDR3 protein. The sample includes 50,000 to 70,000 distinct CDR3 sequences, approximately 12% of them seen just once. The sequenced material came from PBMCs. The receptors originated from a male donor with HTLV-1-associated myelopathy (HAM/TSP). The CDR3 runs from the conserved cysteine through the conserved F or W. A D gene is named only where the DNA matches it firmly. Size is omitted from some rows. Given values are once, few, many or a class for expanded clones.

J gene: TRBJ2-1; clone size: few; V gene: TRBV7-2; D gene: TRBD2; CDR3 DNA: TGTGCCAGCAGCTCGCGACTAGCGGGGGGGCAAAATGAGCAGTTCTTC; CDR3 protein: CASSSRLAGGQNEQFF
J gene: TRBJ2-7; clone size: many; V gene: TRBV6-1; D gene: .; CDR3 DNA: TGTGCCAGCAGTTTCAGCTGGGGGGACAGCTACGAGCAGTACTTC; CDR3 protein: CASSFSWGDSYEQYF
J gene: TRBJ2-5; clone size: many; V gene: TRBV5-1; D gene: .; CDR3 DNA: TGCGCCAGCCGGAAGGGTGCGCAAGAGACCCAGTACTTC; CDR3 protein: CASRKGAQETQYF
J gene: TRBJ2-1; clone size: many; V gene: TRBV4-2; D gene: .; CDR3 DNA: TGTGCCAGCAGCCAAGATCCTAGTAATGAGCAGTTCTTC; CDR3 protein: CASSQDPSNEQFF
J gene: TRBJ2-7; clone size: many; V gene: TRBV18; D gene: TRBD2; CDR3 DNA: TGTGCCAGCTCCCCGACACAAGGGAGGGCCTACGAGCAGTACTTC; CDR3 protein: CASSPTQGRAYEQYF
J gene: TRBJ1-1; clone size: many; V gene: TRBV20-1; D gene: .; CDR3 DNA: TGCAGTGCTAGAGTGGCAGGGAATTTGAACACTGAAGCTTTCTTT; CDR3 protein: CSARVAGNLNTEAFF
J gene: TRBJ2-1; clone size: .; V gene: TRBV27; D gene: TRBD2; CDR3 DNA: TGTGCTAGCAGTTTCACGACTAGCGGGGGGCCTCCTTCCTACAATGAGCAGTTCTTC; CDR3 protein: CASSFTTSGGPPSYNEQFF
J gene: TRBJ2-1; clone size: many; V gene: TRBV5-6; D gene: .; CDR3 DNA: TGTGCCAGCAGCGAAACTCGGGCCCTCGGCAATGAGCAGTTCTTC; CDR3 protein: CASSETRALGNEQFF
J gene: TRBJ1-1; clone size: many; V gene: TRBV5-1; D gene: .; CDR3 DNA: TGCGCCAGCAGCCCCCTGGGGGCTTTGAACACTGAAGCTTTCTTT; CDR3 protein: CASSPLGALNTEAFF
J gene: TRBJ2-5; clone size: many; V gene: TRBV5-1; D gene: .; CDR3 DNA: TGCGCCAGCAGCTTGGGGCCAGCCCAAGAGACCCAGTACTTC; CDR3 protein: CASSLGPAQETQYF
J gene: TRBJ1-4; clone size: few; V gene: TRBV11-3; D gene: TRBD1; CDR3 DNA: TGTGCCAGCAGTCCGACAGGGGGCTCTGAAAAACTGTTTTTT; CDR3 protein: CASSPTGGSEKLFF
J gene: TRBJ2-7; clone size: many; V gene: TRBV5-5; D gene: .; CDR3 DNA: TGTGCCAGCGGGGGAGAACGCGAGCAGTACTTC; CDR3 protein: CASGGEREQYF
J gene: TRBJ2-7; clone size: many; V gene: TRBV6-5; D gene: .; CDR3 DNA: TGTGCCAGCAGTGACAGTACAACCTACGAGCAGTACTTC; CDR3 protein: CASSDSTTYEQYF
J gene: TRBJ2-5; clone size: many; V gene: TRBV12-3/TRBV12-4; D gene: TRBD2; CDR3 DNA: TGTGCCAGCAGTCCTACAGAGCGGGGGACCCAGTACTTC; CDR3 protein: CASSPTERGTQYF
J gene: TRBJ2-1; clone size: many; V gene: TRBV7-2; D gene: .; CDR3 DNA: TGTGCCAGCAGCTTAGTGGGAAAAGAGCAGTTCTTC; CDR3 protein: CASSLVGKEQFF
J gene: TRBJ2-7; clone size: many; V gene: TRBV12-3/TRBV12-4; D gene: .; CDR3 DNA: TGTGCCAGCAGTTTAGTCTCTGGGGACGAGCAGTACTTC; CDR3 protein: CASSLVSGDEQYF
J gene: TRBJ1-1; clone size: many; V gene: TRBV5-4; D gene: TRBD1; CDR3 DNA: TGTGCCAGCAGCTTGGTTCAGGGGGCGGGTACTGAAGCTTTCTTT; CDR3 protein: CASSLVQGAGTEAFF
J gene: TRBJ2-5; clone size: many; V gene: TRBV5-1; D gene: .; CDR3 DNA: TGCGCCAGCAGCCCAGCAGGAAGCTTACAAGAGACCCAGTACTTC; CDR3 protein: CASSPAGSLQETQYF
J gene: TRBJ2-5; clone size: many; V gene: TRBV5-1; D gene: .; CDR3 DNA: TGCGCCAGCAGCCGACGGGGATCCCAAGAGACCCAGTACTTC; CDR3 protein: CASSRRGSQETQYF
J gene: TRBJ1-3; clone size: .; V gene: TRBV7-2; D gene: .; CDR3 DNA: TGTGCCAGCAGCCTCATGGGGGACTCTGGAAACACCATATATTTT; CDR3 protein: CASSLMGDSGNTIYF
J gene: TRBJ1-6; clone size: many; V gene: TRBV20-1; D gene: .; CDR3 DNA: TGCAGTGCCCACCGGGCGGGAGCTAAGTGGAATTCACCCCTCCACTTT; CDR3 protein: CSAHRAGAKWNSPLHF
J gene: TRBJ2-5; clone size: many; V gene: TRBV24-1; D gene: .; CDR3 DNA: TGTGCCACCAGGGACGGAATCCAAGAGACCCAGTACTTC; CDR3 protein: CATRDGIQETQYF
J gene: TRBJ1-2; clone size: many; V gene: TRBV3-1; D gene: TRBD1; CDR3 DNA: TGTGCCAGCAGCCAACTACAGGGGCTAGGTGGCTACACCTTC; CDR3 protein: CASSQLQGLGGYTF
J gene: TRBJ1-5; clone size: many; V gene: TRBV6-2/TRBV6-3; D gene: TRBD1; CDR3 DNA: TGTGCCAGCAGTACACGGACAGGGTTAAATCAGCCCCAGCATTTT; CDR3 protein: CASSTRTGLNQPQHF
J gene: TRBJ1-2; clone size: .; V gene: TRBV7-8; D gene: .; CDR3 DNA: TGTGCCAGCAGCTTAGGGCCGGCTGCCTATGGCTACACCTTC; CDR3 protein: CASSLGPAAYGYTF
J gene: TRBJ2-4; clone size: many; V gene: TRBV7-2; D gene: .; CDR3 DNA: TGTGCCAGCAGCGTAGGGAGAGGCAAAAACATTCAGTACTTC; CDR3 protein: CASSVGRGKNIQYF
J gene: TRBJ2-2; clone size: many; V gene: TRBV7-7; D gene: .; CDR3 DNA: TGTGCTAGCAGCTTCCGTGGGACCGGGGAGCTGTTTTTT; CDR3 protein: CASSFRGTGELFF
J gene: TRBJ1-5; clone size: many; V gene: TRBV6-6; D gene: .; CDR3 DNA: TGTGCCAGCAGCATCGTCGGCAATCAGCCCCAGCATTTT; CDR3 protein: CASSIVGNQPQHF
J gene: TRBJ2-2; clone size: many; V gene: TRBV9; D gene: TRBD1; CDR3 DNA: TGTGCCAGCAGCGCGGGACAGGGTTGGAACACCGGGGAGCTGTTTTTT; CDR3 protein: CASSAGQGWNTGELFF
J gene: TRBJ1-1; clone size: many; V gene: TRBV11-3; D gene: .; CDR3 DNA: TGTGCCAGCAGCTTAGAAGGGGAAAGCACTGAAGCTTTCTTT; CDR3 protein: CASSLEGESTEAFF